The source of this T cell receptor (beta chain) is a study of type 1 regulatory T cells. Study background: T-allo10 is a Tr1-enriched, alloantigen-specific CD4 T cell product made in vitro.

General study findings and limits: Tr1 cells had a more restricted TCR repertoire than non-Tr1 cells.

The V end was cut by 1 base, the J end by 4 bases, with 14 bases between. This CDR3 contains 15 residues. Per germline, CDR1 SGHTA and CDR2 FQGNSA. Each CDR3 protein gets one entry after TCRdb re-called the reads with MiXCR. The table lists approximately 43,000 distinct CDR3 sequences, more than 9% of them singletons. In its sample, this clonotype was seen a few times. Its target is not known. The chain uses TRBV7-2 and TRBJ2-7, with D maybe TRBD2 (5 bases). Sequences were obtained from cultured non-Tr1 T cells, either the whole culture or a sorted T cell fraction (not recorded which). The receptor was derived from a human donor in good health. CDR3 region: CASSLVARTPYEQYF. CDR3 nucleotide sequence: TGTGCCAGCAGCTTAGTAGCGCGGACCCCTTACGAGCAGTACTTC.